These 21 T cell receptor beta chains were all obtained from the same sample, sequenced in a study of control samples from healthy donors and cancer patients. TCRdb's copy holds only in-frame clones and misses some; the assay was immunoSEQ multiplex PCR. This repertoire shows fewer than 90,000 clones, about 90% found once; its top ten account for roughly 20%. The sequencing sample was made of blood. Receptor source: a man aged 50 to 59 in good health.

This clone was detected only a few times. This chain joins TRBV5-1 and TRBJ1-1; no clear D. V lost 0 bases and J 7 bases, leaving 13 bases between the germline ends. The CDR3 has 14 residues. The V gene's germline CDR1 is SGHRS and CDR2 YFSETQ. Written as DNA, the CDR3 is TGCGCCAGCAGCTTGGACAGTTCCGGGGTTGAAGCTTTCTTT. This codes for CASSLDSSGVEAFF.

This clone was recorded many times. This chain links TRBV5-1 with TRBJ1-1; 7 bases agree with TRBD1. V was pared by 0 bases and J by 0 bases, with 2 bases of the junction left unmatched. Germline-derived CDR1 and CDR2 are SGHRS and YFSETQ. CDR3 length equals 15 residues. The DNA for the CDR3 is TGCGCCAGCAGCTTGGGACAGGGAATGAACACTGAAGCTTTCTTT. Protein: CASSLGQGMNTEAFF.

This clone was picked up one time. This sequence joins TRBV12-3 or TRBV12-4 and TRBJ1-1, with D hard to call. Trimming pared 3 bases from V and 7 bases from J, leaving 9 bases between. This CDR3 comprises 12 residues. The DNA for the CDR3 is TGTGCCAGCAGTTTCGGGATAAATGAAGCTTTCTTT. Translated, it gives CASSFGINEAFF.

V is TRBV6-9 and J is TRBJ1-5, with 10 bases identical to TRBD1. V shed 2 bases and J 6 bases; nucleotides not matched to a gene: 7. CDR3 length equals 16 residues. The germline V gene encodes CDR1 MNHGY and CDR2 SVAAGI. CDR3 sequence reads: CASSYGTGASPQPQHF. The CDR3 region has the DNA TGTGCCAGCAGTTATGGGACAGGGGCATCCCCTCAGCCCCAGCATTTT.

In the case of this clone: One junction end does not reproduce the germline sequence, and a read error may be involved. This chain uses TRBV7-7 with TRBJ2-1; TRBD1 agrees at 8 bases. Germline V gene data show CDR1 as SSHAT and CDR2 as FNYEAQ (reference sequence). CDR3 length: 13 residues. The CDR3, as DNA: TGTGCTAGCAGCACAGGGGGGCGGAATGAGCAGTTCTTC. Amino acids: CASSTGGRNEQFF.

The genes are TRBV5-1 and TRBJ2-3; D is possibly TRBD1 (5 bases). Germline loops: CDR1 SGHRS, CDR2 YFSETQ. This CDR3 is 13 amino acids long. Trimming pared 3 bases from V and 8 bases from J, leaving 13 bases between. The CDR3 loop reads CASSSDSQGTQYF. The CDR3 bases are TGCGCCAGCAGCTCCGACAGCCAAGGTACGCAGTATTTT.

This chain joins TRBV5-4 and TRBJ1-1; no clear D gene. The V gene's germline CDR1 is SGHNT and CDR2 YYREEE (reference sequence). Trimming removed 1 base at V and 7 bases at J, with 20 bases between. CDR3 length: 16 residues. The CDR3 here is CASSLRAGGSGHEAFF. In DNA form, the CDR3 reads TGTGCCAGCAGCTTGAGGGCGGGAGGCTCCGGCCATGAAGCTTTCTTT.

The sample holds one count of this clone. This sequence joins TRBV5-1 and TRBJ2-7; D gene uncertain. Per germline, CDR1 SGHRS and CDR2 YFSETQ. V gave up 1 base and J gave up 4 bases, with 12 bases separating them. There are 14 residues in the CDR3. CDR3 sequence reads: CASSLRRVGYEQYF. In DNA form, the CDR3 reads TGCGCCAGCAGCTTGAGAAGGGTAGGGTACGAGCAGTACTTC.

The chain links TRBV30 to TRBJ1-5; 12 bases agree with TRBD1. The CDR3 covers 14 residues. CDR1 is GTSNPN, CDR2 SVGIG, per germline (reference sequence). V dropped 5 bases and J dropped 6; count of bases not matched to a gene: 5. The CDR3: CAWAGQGARQPQHF. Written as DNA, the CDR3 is TGTGCCTGGGCGGGACAGGGGGCACGTCAGCCCCAGCATTTT.

The CDR3 DNA reads as TGCAGCGTTGATAAAGGATCGACTAGCGGGGGGCCCTCTTACTACAATGAGCAGTTCTTC. This encodes CSVDKGSTSGGPSYYNEQFF. V usage is TRBV29-1 and J usage is TRBJ2-1, with TRBD2 matching 13 bases. The germline V gene encodes CDR1 SQVTM and CDR2 ANQGSEA. The CDR3 contains 20 residues. Losses at the gene ends were 3 bases for V and 3 bases for J; bases not matched to a gene: 17.

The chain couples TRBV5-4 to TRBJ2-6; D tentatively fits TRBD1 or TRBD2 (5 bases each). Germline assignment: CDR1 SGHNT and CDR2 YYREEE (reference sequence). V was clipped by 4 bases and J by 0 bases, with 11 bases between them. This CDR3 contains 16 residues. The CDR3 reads CASSMPGPSGANVLTF. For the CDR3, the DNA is TGTGCCAGCAGCATGCCGGGGCCCTCTGGGGCCAACGTCCTGACTTTC.

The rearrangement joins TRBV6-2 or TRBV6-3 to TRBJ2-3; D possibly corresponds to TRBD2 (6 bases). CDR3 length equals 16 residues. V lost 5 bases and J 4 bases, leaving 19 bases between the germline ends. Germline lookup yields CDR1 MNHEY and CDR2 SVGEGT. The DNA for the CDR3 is TGTGCCAGCAGTGCTCCGAGAGGAGGGAGGTCAGATACGCAGTATTTT. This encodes CASSAPRGGRSDTQYF.

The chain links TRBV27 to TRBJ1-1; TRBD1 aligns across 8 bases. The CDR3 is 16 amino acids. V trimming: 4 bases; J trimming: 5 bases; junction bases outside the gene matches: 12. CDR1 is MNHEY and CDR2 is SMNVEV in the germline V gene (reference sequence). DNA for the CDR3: TGTGCCAGCAGTTCCGCCAGGGGGCGCCCCTATACTGAAGCTTTCTTT. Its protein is CASSSARGRPYTEAFF.

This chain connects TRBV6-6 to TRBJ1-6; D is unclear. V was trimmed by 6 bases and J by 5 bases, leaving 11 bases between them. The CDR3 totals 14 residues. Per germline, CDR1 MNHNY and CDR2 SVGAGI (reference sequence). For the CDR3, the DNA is TGTGCCAGCAGGGTCGACGGGGATAATTCACCCCTCCACTTT. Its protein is CASRVDGDNSPLHF.

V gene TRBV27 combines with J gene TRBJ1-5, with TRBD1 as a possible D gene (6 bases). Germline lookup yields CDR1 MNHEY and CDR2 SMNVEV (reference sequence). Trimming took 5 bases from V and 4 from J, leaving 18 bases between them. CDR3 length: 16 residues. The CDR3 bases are TGTGCCAGCAGTCCTCTGGGGGCCCCTATTAATCAGCCCCAGCATTTT. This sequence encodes CASSPLGAPINQPQHF.

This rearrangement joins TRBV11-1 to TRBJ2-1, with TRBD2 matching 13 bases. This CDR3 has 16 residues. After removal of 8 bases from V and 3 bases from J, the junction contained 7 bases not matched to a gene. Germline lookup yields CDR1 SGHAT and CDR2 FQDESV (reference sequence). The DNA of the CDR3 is TGTGCCAGCGCTAAGACTAGCGGGGGGCACTACAATGAGCAGTTCTTC. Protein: CASAKTSGGHYNEQFF. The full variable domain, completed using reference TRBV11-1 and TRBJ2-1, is EAEVAQSPRYKITEKSQAVAFWCDPISGHATLYWYRQILGQGPELLVQFQDESVVDDSQLPKDRFSAERLKGVDSTLKIQPAELGDSAMYLCASAKTSGGHYNEQFFGPGTRLTVL.

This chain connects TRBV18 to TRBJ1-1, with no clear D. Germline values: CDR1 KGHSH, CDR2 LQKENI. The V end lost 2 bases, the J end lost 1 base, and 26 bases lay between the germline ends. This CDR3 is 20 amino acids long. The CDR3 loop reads CASSPKAVATITSGNTEAFF. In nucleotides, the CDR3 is TGTGCCAGCTCACCAAAGGCGGTAGCCACGATAACCTCTGGGAACACTGAAGCTTTCTTT.

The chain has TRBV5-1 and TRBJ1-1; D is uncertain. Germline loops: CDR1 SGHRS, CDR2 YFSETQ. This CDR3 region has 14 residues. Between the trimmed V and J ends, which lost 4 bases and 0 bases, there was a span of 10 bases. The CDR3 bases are TGCGCCAGCAGCCCTCGCAGAGTGAACACTGAAGCTTTCTTT. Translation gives CASSPRRVNTEAFF.

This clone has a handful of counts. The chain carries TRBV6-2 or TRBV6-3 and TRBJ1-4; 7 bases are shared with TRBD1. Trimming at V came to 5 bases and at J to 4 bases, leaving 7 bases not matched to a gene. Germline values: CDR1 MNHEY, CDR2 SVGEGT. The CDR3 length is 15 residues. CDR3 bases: TGTGCCAGCAGTGACCGGACAGGTGATAATGAAAAACTGTTTTTT. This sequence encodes CASSDRTGDNEKLFF.

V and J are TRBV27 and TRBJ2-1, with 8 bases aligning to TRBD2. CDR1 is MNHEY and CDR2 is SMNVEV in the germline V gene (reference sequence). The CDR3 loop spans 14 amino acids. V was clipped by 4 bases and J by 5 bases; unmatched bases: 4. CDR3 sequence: CASSSPGLDNEQFF. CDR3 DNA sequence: TGTGCCAGCAGTTCCCCGGGACTAGACAATGAGCAGTTCTTC.

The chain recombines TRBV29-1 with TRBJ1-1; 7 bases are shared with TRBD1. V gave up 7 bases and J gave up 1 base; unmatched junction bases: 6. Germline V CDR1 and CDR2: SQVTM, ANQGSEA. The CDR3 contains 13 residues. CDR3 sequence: CSARRQGNTEAFF. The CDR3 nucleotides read TGCAGCGCCCGAAGACAGGGGAACACTGAAGCTTTCTTT.